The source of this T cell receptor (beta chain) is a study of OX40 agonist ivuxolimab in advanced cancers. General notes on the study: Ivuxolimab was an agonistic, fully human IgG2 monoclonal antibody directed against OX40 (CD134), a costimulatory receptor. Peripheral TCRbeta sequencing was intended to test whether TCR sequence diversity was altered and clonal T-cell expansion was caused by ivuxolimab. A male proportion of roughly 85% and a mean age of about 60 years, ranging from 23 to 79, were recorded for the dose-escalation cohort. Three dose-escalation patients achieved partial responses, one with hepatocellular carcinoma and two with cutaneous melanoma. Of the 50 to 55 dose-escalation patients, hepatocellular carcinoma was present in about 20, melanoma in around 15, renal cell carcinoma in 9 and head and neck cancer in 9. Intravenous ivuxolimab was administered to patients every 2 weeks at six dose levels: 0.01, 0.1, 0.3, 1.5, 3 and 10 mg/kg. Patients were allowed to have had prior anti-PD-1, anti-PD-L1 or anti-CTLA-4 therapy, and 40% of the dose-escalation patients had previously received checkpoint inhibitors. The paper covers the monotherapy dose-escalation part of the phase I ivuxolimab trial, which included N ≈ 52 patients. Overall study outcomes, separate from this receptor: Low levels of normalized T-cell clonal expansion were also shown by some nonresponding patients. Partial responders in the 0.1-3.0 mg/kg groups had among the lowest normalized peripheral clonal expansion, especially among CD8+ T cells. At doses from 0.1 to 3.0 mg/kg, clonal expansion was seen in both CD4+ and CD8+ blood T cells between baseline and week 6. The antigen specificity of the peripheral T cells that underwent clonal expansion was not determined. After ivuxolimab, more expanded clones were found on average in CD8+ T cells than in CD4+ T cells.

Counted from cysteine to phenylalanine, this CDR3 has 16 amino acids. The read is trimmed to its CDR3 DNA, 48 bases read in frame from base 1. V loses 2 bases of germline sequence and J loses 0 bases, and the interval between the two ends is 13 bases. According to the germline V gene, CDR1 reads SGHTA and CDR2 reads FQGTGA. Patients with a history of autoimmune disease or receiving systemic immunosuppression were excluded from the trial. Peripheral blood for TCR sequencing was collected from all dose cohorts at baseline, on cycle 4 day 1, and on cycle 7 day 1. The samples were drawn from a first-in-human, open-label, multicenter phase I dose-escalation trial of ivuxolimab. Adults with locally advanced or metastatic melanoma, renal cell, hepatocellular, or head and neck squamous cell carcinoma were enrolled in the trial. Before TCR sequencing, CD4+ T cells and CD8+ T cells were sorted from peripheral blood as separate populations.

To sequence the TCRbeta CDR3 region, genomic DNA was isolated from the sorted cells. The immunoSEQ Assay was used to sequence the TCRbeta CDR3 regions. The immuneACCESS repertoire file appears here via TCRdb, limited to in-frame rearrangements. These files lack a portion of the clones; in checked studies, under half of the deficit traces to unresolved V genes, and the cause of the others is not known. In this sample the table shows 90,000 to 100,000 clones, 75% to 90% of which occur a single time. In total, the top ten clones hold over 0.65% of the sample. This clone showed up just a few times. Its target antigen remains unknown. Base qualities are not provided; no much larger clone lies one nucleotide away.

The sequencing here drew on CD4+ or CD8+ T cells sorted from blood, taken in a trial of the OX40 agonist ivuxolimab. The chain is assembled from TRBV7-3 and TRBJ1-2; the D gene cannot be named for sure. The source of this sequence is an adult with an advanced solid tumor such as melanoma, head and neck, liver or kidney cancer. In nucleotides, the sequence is TGTGCCAGCAGCTTAGGAGGTGGACGGCCTAACTATGGCTACACCTTC. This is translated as CASSLGGGRPNYGYTF. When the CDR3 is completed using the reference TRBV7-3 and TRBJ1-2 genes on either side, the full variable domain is GAGVSQTPSNKVTEKGKYVELRCDPISGHTALYWYRQSLGQGPEFLIYFQGTGAADDSGLPNDRFFAVRPEGSVSTLKIQRTERGDSAVYLCASSLGGGRPNYGYTFGSGTRLTVV.